The 8 T cell receptor beta chains presented below share a single source sample, sequenced in a study of blood T cell repertoires in COVID-19. The method was immunoSEQ multiplex PCR; TCRdb's version includes in-frame clones alone and lacks a portion of them. The sample contains around 69,000 clones, 89% of which appear only once. What was sequenced was peripheral blood. The receptors were gathered from a woman between 45 and 60 years old with active COVID-19.

The chain links TRBV5-1 to TRBJ1-4; weak D call: TRBD1 (5 bases). Germline V gene sequence: CDR1 SGHRS, CDR2 YFSETQ. V lost 2 bases and J 1 base, leaving 6 bases between the germline ends. The CDR3 consists of 14 residues. CDR3 region: CASSFGGTNEKLFF. CDR3 DNA: TGCGCCAGCAGCTTCGGGGGAACTAATGAAAAACTGTTTTTT.

V is TRBV28 and J is TRBJ1-2; the match to TRBD1 covers 9 bases. The CDR3 consists of 14 residues. The J segment lost 13 bases and the V segment lost 6 bases, leaving 15 bases of the junction unmatched. Germline V lookup: CDR1 MDHEN, CDR2 SYDVKM. CDR3 sequence (DNA): TGTGCCAGCAGCCCGGGACAGGGTGTCATCCTTATCACCTTC. It specifies CASSPGQGVILITF.

CDR3 sequence (DNA): TGTGCCAGCAGCGTATCCGCGGGAGGTTGGGATGAGCAGTTCTTC. As protein: CASSVSAGGWDEQFF. This rearrangement joins TRBV9 to TRBJ2-1, with 8 nucleotides matching TRBD2. The CDR3 spans 15 residues. CDR1 is SGDLS, CDR2 YYNGEE, per germline. V was pared by 1 base and J by 8 bases, with 8 bases of the junction left unmatched.

This chain uses TRBV7-3 with TRBJ2-7; 8 bases line up with TRBD2. The CDR3 is 15 residues long. Unmatched junction bases numbered 12, after V lost 5 bases and J lost 6 bases. The germline gives CDR1 SGHTA, CDR2 FQGTGA. CDR3 nucleotides: TGTGCCAGCAGCCCAACACGGGTCGGGAGGGCCGAGCAGTACTTC. This sequence encodes CASSPTRVGRAEQYF.

The V call is TRBV30, the J call TRBJ2-1; D is undetermined. This CDR3 has 16 amino acids. V was clipped by 1 base and J by 2 bases, with 15 bases between them. Germline V gene data show CDR1 as GTSNPN and CDR2 as SVGIG (reference sequence). CDR3 nucleotide sequence: TGTGCCTGGAGTGACCCGACGGGTAGCACCTACAATGAGCAGTTCTTC. Translated: CAWSDPTGSTYNEQFF.

This chain joins TRBV7-2 and TRBJ2-5; D is possibly TRBD2 (6 bases). Germline CDR1 is SGHTA and CDR2 is FQGNSA. V lost 5 bases, J lost 5 bases, and 15 bases lay in between. This CDR3 is 14 amino acids long. CDR3 nucleotide sequence: TGTGCCAGCAGCCCAAGTGGGGGGAGGGAGACCCAGTACTTC. This encodes CASSPSGGRETQYF.

As regards this clone: Other DNA sequences in the sample encode the same CDR3. V gene TRBV7-7 combines with J gene TRBJ1-4; no clear D gene. The germline V and J ends were trimmed by 3 bases and 5 bases, with 7 bases remaining between them. CDR3 length equals 13 residues. Germline loops: CDR1 SSHAT, CDR2 FNYEAQ (reference sequence). The CDR3 here is CASSFSMNEKLFF. In DNA, the CDR3 is TGTGCCAGCAGCTTTAGTATGAATGAAAAACTGTTTTTT.

The chain employs TRBV9 and TRBJ2-7; TRBD2 aligns across 9 bases. This CDR3 region has 15 residues. Unmatched junction bases numbered 9, after V lost 4 bases and J lost 4 bases. CDR1 and CDR2 from the germline V gene are SGDLS and YYNGEE. CDR3 loop: CASSQTPSGMYEQYF. CDR3 coding DNA: TGTGCCAGCAGCCAGACGCCTAGCGGGATGTACGAGCAGTACTTC.